A single sample gave rise to the 2 T cell receptor beta chains below, sequenced in a study of a mutant IDH1 vaccine in newly diagnosed glioma. No antigen has been identified for these receptors. The protocol was immunoSEQ multiplex PCR, while the TCRdb copy is restricted to in-frame clones and leaves out a portion. This sample has about 33,000 clones, with 88% found just once. The time point was: week 23, last vaccination. The content of each vaccine dose was 300 ug of mutant IDH1 20-mer peptide, and topical imiquimod accompanied it. This sample comprised PBMCs, obtained from a glioma patient whose treatment included an IDH1 peptide vaccine. The receptor source for this set is a man aged 35 to 55 with glioma.

This clone turned up a few times. The gene calls are TRBV4-1 and TRBJ1-4; 9 nucleotides align to TRBD1. V dropped 1 base and J dropped 11; count of bases not matched to a gene: 5. Germline values: CDR1 MGHRA, CDR2 YSYEKL. The CDR3 loop spans 14 amino acids. CDR3 region: CASSQVTGGMKLFF. DNA of the CDR3: TGCGCCAGCAGCCAAGTTACAGGGGGCATGAAACTGTTTTTT.

The rearrangement uses TRBV11-2 and TRBJ1-1; D call uncertain. Trimming shortened V by 2 bases and J by 5 bases, and 9 bases separated the two germline ends. Germline V gene sequence: CDR1 SGHAT, CDR2 FQNNGV. This CDR3 has 13 amino acids. CDR3 sequence: CASSLYGRTEAFF. CDR3 bases: TGTGCCAGCAGCTTATACGGGAGGACTGAAGCTTTCTTT.